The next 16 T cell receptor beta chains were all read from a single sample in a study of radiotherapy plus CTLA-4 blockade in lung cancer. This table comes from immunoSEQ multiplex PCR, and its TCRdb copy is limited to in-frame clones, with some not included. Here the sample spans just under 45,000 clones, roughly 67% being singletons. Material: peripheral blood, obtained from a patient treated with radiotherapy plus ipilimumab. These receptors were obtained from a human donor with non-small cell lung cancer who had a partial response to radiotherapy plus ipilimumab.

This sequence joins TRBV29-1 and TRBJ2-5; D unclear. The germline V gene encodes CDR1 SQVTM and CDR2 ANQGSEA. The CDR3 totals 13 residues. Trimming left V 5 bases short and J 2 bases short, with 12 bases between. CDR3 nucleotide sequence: TGCAGCGTTAAGCCTGGTTATCAAGAGACCCAGTACTTC. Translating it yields CSVKPGYQETQYF. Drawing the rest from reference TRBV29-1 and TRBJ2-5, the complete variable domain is SAVISQKPSRDICQRGTSLTIQCQVDSQVTMMFWYRQQPGQSLTLIATANQGSEATYESGFVIDKFPISRPNLTFSTLTVSNMSPEDSSIYLCSVKPGYQETQYFGPGTRLLVL.

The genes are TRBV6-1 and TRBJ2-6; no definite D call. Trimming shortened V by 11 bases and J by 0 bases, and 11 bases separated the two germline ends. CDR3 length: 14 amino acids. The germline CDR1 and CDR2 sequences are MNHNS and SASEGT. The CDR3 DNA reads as TGTGCCCTGGGTGCGGCCTCTGGGGCCAACGTCCTGACTTTC. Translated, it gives CALGAASGANVLTF.

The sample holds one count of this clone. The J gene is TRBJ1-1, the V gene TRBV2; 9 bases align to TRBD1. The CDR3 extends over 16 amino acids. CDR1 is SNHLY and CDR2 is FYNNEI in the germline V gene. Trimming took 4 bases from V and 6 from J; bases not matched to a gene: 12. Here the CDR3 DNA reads TGTGCCAGCAGTGTCTCAAAGGACAGGGGAGGCCCTGAAGCTTTCTTT. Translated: CASSVSKDRGGPEAFF.

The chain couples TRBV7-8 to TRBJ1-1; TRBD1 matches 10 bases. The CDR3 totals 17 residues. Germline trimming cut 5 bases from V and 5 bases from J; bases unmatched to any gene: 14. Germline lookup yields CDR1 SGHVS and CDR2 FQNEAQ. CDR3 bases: TGTGCCAGCAGCCCCCGACAGGGGGCGCCGAGGAGAACTGAAGCTTTCTTT. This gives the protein CASSPRQGAPRRTEAFF.

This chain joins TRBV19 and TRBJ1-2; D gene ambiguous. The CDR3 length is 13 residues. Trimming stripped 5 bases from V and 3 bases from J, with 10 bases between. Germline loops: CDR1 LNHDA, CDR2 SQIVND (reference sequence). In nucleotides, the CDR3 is TGTGCCAGTAGTCTGTGGGCAGACTATGGCTACACCTTC. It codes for CASSLWADYGYTF.

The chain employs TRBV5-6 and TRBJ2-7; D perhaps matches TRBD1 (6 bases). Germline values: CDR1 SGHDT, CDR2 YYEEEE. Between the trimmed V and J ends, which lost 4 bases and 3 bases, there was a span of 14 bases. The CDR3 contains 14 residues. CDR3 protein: CASSTRTGNYEQYF. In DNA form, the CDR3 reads TGTGCCAGCAGCACCAGAACAGGGAACTACGAGCAGTACTTC. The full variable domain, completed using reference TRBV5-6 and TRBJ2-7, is DAGVTQSPTHLIKTRGQQVTLRCSPKSGHDTVSWYQQALGQGPQFIFQYYEEEERQRGNFPDRFSGHQFPNYSSELNVNALLLGDSALYLCASSTRTGNYEQYFGPGTRLTVT.

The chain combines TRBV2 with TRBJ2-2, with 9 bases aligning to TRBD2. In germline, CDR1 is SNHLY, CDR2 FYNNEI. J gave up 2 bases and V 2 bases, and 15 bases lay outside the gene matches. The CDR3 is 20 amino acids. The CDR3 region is CASSEFGLAGFLGNTGELFF. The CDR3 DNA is TGTGCCAGCAGTGAATTTGGTCTAGCGGGATTTCTTGGTAACACCGGGGAGCTGTTTTTT.

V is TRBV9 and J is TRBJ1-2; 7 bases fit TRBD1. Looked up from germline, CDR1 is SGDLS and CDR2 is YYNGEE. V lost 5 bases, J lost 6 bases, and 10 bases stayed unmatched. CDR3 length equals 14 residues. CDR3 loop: CASRPETGTHGYTF. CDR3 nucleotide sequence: TGTGCCAGCAGACCCGAGACAGGGACACATGGCTACACCTTC.

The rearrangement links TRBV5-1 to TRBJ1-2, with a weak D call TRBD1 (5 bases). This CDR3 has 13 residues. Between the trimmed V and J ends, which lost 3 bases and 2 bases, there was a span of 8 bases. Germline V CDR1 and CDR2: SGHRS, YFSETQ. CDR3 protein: CASSSQVNYGYTF. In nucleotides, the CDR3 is TGCGCCAGCAGCTCACAGGTCAACTATGGCTACACCTTC.

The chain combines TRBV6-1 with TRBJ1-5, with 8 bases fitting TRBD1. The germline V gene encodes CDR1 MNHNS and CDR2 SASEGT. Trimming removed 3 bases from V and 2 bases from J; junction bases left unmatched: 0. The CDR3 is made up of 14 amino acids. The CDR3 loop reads CASSEDRGNQPQHF. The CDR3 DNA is TGTGCCAGCAGTGAGGACAGGGGCAATCAGCCCCAGCATTTT.

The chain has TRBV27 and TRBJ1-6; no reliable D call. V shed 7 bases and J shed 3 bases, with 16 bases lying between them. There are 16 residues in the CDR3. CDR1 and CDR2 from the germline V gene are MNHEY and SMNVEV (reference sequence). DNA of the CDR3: TGTGCCAGCACCCACGATCCGGGGAGCTATAATTCACCCCTCCACTTT. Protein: CASTHDPGSYNSPLHF.

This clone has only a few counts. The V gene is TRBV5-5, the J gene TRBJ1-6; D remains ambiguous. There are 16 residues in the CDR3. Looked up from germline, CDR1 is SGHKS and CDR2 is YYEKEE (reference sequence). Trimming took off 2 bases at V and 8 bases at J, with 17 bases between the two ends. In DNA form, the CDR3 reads TGTGCCAGCAGCTTCAGACGGTCCGGGTTGGATTCACCCCTCCACTTT. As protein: CASSFRRSGLDSPLHF. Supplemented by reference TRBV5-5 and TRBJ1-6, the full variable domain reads DAGVTQSPTHLIKTRGQQVTLRCSPISGHKSVSWYQQVLGQGPQFIFQYYEKEERGRGNFPDRFSARQFPNYSSELNVNALLLGDSALYLCASSFRRSGLDSPLHFGNGTRLTVT.

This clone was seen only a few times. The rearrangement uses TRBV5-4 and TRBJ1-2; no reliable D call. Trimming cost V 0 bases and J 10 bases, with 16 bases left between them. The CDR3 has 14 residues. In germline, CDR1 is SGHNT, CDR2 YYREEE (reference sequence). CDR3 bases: TGTGCCAGCAGCTTGGCCTCACCGCCGGTTATCTACACCTTC. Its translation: CASSLASPPVIYTF. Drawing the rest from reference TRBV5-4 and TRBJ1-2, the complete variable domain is ETGVTQSPTHLIKTRGQQVTLRCSSQSGHNTVSWYQQALGQGPQFIFQYYREEENGRGNFPPRFSGLQFPNYSSELNVNALELDDSALYLCASSLASPPVIYTFGSGTRLTVV.

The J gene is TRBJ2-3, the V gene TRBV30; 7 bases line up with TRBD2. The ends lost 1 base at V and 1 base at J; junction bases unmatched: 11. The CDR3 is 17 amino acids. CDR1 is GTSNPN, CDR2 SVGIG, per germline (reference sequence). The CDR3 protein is CAWSDVGRASGTDTQYF. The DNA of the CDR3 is TGTGCCTGGAGTGATGTTGGGAGGGCCAGTGGCACAGATACGCAGTATTTT. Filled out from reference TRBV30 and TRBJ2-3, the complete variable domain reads SQTIHQWPATLVQPVGSPLSLECTVEGTSNPNLYWYRQAAGRGLQLLFYSVGIGQISSEVPQNLSASRPQDRQFILSSKKLLLSDSGFYLCAWSDVGRASGTDTQYFGPGTRLTVL.

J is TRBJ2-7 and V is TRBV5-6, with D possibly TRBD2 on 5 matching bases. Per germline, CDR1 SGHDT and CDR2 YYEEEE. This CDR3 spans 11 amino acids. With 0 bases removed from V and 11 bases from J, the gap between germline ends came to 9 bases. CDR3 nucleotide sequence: TGTGCCAGCAGCTTGGTTGAGGAGGAGTACTTC. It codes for CASSLVEEEYF.

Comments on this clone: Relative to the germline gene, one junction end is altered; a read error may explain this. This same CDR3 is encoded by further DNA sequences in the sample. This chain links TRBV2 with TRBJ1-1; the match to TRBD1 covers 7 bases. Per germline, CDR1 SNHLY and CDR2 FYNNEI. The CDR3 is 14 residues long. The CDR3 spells CASREGGAYTEAFF. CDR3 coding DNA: TGTGCCAGCAGGGAAGGGGGCGCCTACACTGAAGCTTTCTTT.